These 28 T cell receptor beta chains share one sample of origin, sequenced in a study of cytomegalovirus exposure and HLA in healthy donors. The PCR made use of 60 Vbeta and 13 Jbeta primers. TCRdb's copy holds only in-frame clones and misses some; the assay was immunoSEQ multiplex PCR. The sample lists roughly 120,000 clones; about four fifths were seen once. Sequenced sample: PBMCs. The receptors were sampled from a woman aged 60 to 75 in good health and CMV-seropositive.

The V call is TRBV7-9, the J call TRBJ2-2; 9 nucleotides align to TRBD2. CDR1 and CDR2 from the germline V gene are SEHNR and FQNEAQ (reference sequence). CDR3 length equals 16 residues. Here the CDR3 reads CVWGREGDLNTGELFF. For the CDR3, the DNA is TGTGTCTGGGGGCGGGAGGGAGATTTGAACACCGGGGAGCTGTTTTTT.

The chain has TRBV6-5 and TRBJ2-7; 10 nucleotides line up with TRBD2. This CDR3 spans 14 amino acids. V trimming: 5 bases; J trimming: 5 bases; junction bases outside the gene matches: 6. Germline V lookup: CDR1 MNHEY, CDR2 SVGAGI. The CDR3 protein is CASSRRLAGDEQYF. The CDR3 DNA reads TGTGCCAGCAGTCGGAGGCTAGCGGGAGACGAGCAGTACTTC.

The gene calls are TRBV6-5 and TRBJ2-7; 8 bases are shared with TRBD2. The trim removed 8 bases at V and 2 bases at J, leaving 11 bases unmatched. Germline V gene sequence: CDR1 MNHEY, CDR2 SVGAGI. The CDR3 covers 15 residues. The CDR3 here is CASRSYIAGTYEQYF. The CDR3 DNA is TGTGCCAGCCGCTCCTACATAGCGGGAACCTACGAGCAGTACTTC.

V is TRBV10-3 and J is TRBJ1-3, with a weak D call TRBD1 (5 bases). Germline V CDR1 and CDR2: ENHRY, SYGVKD. This CDR3 region has 15 residues. V lost 2 bases and J 7 bases, leaving 15 bases between the germline ends. CDR3 sequence (DNA): TGTGCCATCAGTGAGGACAGCAGTCGTTGGAACACCATATATTTT. Translating it yields CAISEDSSRWNTIYF.

This clone was picked up a small number of times. The chain is built from TRBV4-1 and TRBJ1-2; tentative D call: TRBD1 (6 bases). The length of the CDR3 is 14 residues. Trimming pared 0 bases from V and 4 bases from J, leaving 9 bases between. Looked up from germline, CDR1 is MGHRA and CDR2 is YSYEKL. The DNA of the CDR3 is TGCGCCAGCAGCCAAGACAGGGGTCCCTATGGCTACACCTTC. Translating it yields CASSQDRGPYGYTF.

This sequence joins TRBV27 and TRBJ1-2, with D unresolved. Between the trimmed V and J ends, which lost 2 bases and 4 bases, there was a span of 11 bases. CDR3 size: 14 residues. Per germline, CDR1 MNHEY and CDR2 SMNVEV (reference sequence). The chain's CDR3 is CASSLGGEIYGYTF. In nucleotides, the CDR3 is TGTGCCAGCAGTTTAGGAGGAGAAATCTATGGCTACACCTTC.

The CDR3: CASSLVAGQGSYNEQFF. The CDR3 nucleotides are TGCGCCAGCAGCTTGGTTGCCGGACAGGGTTCTTACAATGAGCAGTTCTTC. J is TRBJ2-1 and V is TRBV5-1; 8 bases are shared with TRBD1. V lost 0 bases to trimming and J lost 4 bases; unmatched junction nucleotides: 9. Germline lookup yields CDR1 SGHRS and CDR2 YFSETQ. There are 17 residues in the CDR3.

CDR3: CASSVTGAGGRYTF. The CDR3 DNA reads as TGTGCCAGCAGCGTGACTGGGGCAGGGGGACGCTACACCTTC. The chain joins TRBV9 to TRBJ1-2; TRBD1 aligns across 7 bases. After removal of 2 bases from V and 9 bases from J, the junction contained 10 bases not matched to a gene. CDR1 is SGDLS and CDR2 is YYNGEE in the germline V gene. There are 14 residues in the CDR3.

In this sample, this clone turned up once. This rearrangement joins TRBV6-1 to TRBJ2-7, with D unclear. This CDR3 spans 14 amino acids. V was trimmed by 6 bases and J by 0 bases, leaving 12 bases between them. In germline, CDR1 is MNHNS, CDR2 SASEGT. The CDR3 loop is CASSYSPSSYEQYF. The CDR3 nucleotides are TGTGCCAGCAGCTACAGCCCCAGCTCCTACGAGCAGTACTTC.

The chain uses TRBV7-2 and TRBJ2-3, with D tentatively TRBD2 (5 bases). CDR1 SGHTA and CDR2 FQGNSA come from the germline V gene. Between the trimmed V and J ends, which lost 3 bases and 2 bases, there was a span of 6 bases. The CDR3 consists of 13 residues. For the CDR3, the DNA is TGTGCCAGCAGCTTTGACTACACAGATACGCAGTATTTT. It is translated as CASSFDYTDTQYF.

V and J are TRBV18 and TRBJ1-2; 12 nucleotides line up with TRBD1. In germline, CDR1 is KGHSH, CDR2 LQKENI. CDR3 length: 19 amino acids. V shed 1 base, J shed 7 bases, and the junction held 16 bases outside the gene matches. The CDR3 nucleotides read TGTGCCAGCTCACCACAGCAGGGGACAGGGGGCTCAGGTTTCCTTGGCTACACCTTC. It yields the protein CASSPQQGTGGSGFLGYTF.

V gene TRBV2 combines with J gene TRBJ1-2, with 7 positions matching TRBD1. Germline CDR1 and CDR2: SNHLY and FYNNEI. V lost 8 bases to trimming and J lost 2 bases; unmatched junction nucleotides: 11. This CDR3 spans 15 amino acids. The CDR3 sequence: CASVNGGTANYGYTF. The CDR3 DNA reads as TGTGCCAGCGTCAACGGTGGGACAGCGAACTATGGCTACACCTTC.

J is TRBJ2-7 and V is TRBV5-1; D is perhaps TRBD1 (5 bases). Trimming cost V 4 bases and J 5 bases, with 13 bases left between them. CDR3 length equals 13 residues. The germline CDR1 and CDR2 sequences are SGHRS and YFSETQ. The CDR3 loop reads CASSLDRPNEQYF. In DNA form, the CDR3 reads TGCGCCAGCAGCCTAGACAGACCGAACGAGCAGTACTTC.

This clone showed up just once. This rearrangement joins TRBV5-4 to TRBJ2-5, with D unresolved. V was cut by 0 bases and J by 2 bases, with 5 bases left in between. CDR1 SGHNT and CDR2 YYREEE come from the germline V gene (reference sequence). This CDR3 has 13 amino acids. CDR3 amino acids: CASSLALQETQYF. CDR3 DNA sequence: TGTGCCAGCAGCTTGGCCTTACAAGAGACCCAGTACTTC. Full variable domain (rest looked up from reference TRBV5-4 and TRBJ2-5): ETGVTQSPTHLIKTRGQQVTLRCSSQSGHNTVSWYQQALGQGPQFIFQYYREEENGRGNFPPRFSGLQFPNYSSELNVNALELDDSALYLCASSLALQETQYFGPGTRLLVL.

This clone was seen a few times. This chain links TRBV5-1 with TRBJ2-7; 9 bases map to TRBD1. This CDR3 has 13 amino acids. J was trimmed by 9 bases and V by 2 bases; bases with no gene match: 6. CDR1 is SGHRS, CDR2 YFSETQ, per germline. CDR3 nucleotide sequence: TGCGCCAGCAGCTTTGGGGGACAGGGTTGGCAGTACTTC. It is translated as CASSFGGQGWQYF.

CDR3 in amino acids: CASSRREQETQYF. CDR3 coding DNA: TGTGCCAGCAGTAGGAGGGAGCAAGAGACCCAGTACTTC. V is TRBV6-5 and J is TRBJ2-5; TRBD2 is a possible D gene (6 bases). The length of the CDR3 is 13 residues. CDR1 MNHEY and CDR2 SVGAGI come from the germline V gene. V shed 5 bases and J shed 2 bases, with 9 bases lying between them.

This clone has a single count. The chain joins TRBV5-6 to TRBJ2-1, with D maybe TRBD1 (6 bases). The germline V and J ends were trimmed by 0 bases and 3 bases, with 7 bases remaining between them. Germline V gives CDR1 SGHDT, CDR2 YYEEEE. This CDR3 has 14 residues. This CDR3 is CASSLVQGYNEQFF. In DNA form, the CDR3 reads TGTGCCAGCAGCTTGGTACAGGGCTACAATGAGCAGTTCTTC. Variable domain in full (rest from reference TRBV5-6 and TRBJ2-1): DAGVTQSPTHLIKTRGQQVTLRCSPKSGHDTVSWYQQALGQGPQFIFQYYEEEERQRGNFPDRFSGHQFPNYSSELNVNALLLGDSALYLCASSLVQGYNEQFFGPGTRLTVL.

The chain joins TRBV5-1 to TRBJ2-2; a weak D match, TRBD2 (5 bases). Germline V lookup: CDR1 SGHRS, CDR2 YFSETQ. The CDR3 sequence is 16 residues long. Trimming removed 3 bases from V and 1 base from J, with 13 bases in between. CDR3 residues: CASSSESGLNTGELFF. The CDR3 DNA is TGCGCCAGCAGCTCAGAGAGCGGTTTGAACACCGGGGAGCTGTTTTTT.

This chain uses TRBV5-1 with TRBJ1-2; no clear D gene. With 5 bases removed from V and 0 bases from J, the gap between germline ends came to 8 bases. Looked up from germline, CDR1 is SGHRS and CDR2 is YFSETQ. The CDR3 covers 13 residues. CDR3 in DNA: TGCGCCAGCAGAGAGCTAACTAACTATGGCTACACCTTC. Translation gives CASRELTNYGYTF.

This clone was recorded only once. V and J are TRBV6-6 and TRBJ1-3; D unresolved. The germline V gene encodes CDR1 MNHNY and CDR2 SVGAGI (reference sequence). This CDR3 region has 14 residues. Deletions cut 0 bases from V and 2 bases from J, with 5 bases between. This CDR3 reads CASSYSSTGNTIYF. CDR3 bases: TGTGCCAGCAGTTACTCGAGTACTGGAAACACCATATATTTT.

This clone was observed a handful of times. This rearrangement joins TRBV7-3 to TRBJ2-2; TRBD2 is a possible D gene (5 bases). The CDR3 runs to 14 residues. From germline, CDR1 is SGHTA and CDR2 FQGTGA. Trimming left V 2 bases short and J 7 bases short, with 11 bases between. The CDR3 nucleotides are TGTGCCAGCAGCTTAGGTGGGAGCGGCGGGGAGCTGTTTTTT. This encodes CASSLGGSGGELFF.

In regard to this clone: This same CDR3 is encoded by further DNA sequences in the sample. The CDR3 DNA follows: TGTGCCAGCAGTCCCACTAGCGGGGCGACCTACGAGCAGTACTTC. It is translated as CASSPTSGATYEQYF. The V call is TRBV7-9, the J call TRBJ2-7; TRBD2 matches 10 bases. The length of the CDR3 is 15 residues. The germline gives CDR1 SEHNR, CDR2 FQNEAQ (reference sequence). J lost 2 bases, V lost 6 bases, and 7 bases had no gene match.

This clone was detected a few times. The chain is built from TRBV6-1 and TRBJ2-7; 8 nucleotides line up with TRBD2. Germline assignment: CDR1 MNHNS and CDR2 SASEGT. J lost 5 bases, V lost 0 bases, and 6 bases had no gene match. The CDR3 covers 15 residues. The DNA for the CDR3 is TGTGCCAGCAGTGAAGCGTATCAAGCGGGGGACGAGCAGTACTTC. This sequence encodes CASSEAYQAGDEQYF.

The chain joins TRBV5-6 to TRBJ2-5; 8 bases align to TRBD1. Per the germline V gene, CDR1 is SGHDT and CDR2 is YYEEEE. J gave up 0 bases and V 4 bases, and 8 bases lay outside the gene matches. The CDR3 runs to 16 residues. The CDR3 sequence: CASSPKDRAHQETQYF. DNA for the CDR3: TGTGCCAGCAGCCCCAAGGACAGGGCGCACCAAGAGACCCAGTACTTC.

The chain links TRBV28 to TRBJ2-3, with D maybe TRBD1 (5 bases). Trimming took 6 bases from V and 4 from J, leaving 23 bases between them. Germline V gives CDR1 MDHEN, CDR2 SYDVKM. The CDR3 runs to 17 residues. The DNA of the CDR3 is TGTGCCAGCAGCCGCCCACATAAAGGGGTAGTTGCAGATACGCAGTATTTT. Translating it yields CASSRPHKGVVADTQYF.

The chain is built from TRBV27 and TRBJ2-7; 7 bases match TRBD1. This CDR3 region has 16 residues. Germline V gene lookup returns CDR1 MNHEY and CDR2 SMNVEV (reference sequence). V dropped 4 bases and J dropped 5; count of bases not matched to a gene: 14. The CDR3 loop reads CASSSPIRDRTNEQYF. Here the CDR3 DNA reads TGTGCCAGCAGTTCCCCGATCCGGGACAGAACCAACGAGCAGTACTTC.

The J gene is TRBJ2-7, the V gene TRBV27, with D possibly matching TRBD2 (5 bases). The CDR3 consists of 15 residues. Germline V gene data show CDR1 as MNHEY and CDR2 as SMNVEV (reference sequence). V was trimmed by 5 bases and J by 2 bases, leaving 16 bases between them. This CDR3 is CASSIRVPGAYEQYF. CDR3 sequence (DNA): TGTGCCAGCAGTATCCGAGTTCCCGGGGCCTACGAGCAGTACTTC.

This chain connects TRBV6-5 to TRBJ2-7; TRBD1 aligns across 8 bases. With V trimmed by 9 bases and J by 4 bases, 8 bases remained unmatched. The V gene's germline CDR1 is MNHEY and CDR2 SVGAGI. This CDR3 has 13 amino acids. The CDR3, as DNA: TGTGCCAGTCAGACAGGGGCCAGGTACGAGCAGTACTTC. Amino acids: CASQTGARYEQYF.